This T cell receptor beta chain appears in the sequencing data of a study of T cell changes during pregnancy in multiple sclerosis. Trimming shortened V by 2 bases and J by 11 bases, and 13 bases separated the two germline ends. Per the germline V gene, CDR1 is SGHRS and CDR2 is YFSETQ. This CDR3 is built from 12 residues. The protocol was immunoSEQ multiplex PCR, while the TCRdb copy is restricted to in-frame clones and leaves out a portion. Counted here are 20,000 or so clones, more than 75% occurring once; the ten biggest clones make up 9.4%. The sequence derives from a female donor in good health, enrolled as a control in a pregnancy study. The input for sequencing was CD8+ T cells from peripheral blood mononuclear cells, taken in the third trimester of pregnancy. The genes are TRBV5-1 and TRBJ1-1; the D gene is possibly TRBD1 (6 bases). This CDR3 is CASSLEGGDAFF. The CDR3 DNA follows: TGCGCCAGCAGCTTAGAGGGGGGGGATGCTTTCTTT.